The sequence of this T cell receptor beta chain was determined in a study of naive and memory T cell subsets (dated by TCRdb to about 2017). Some background on the complete study: The figure summarizing the skin biopsy and whole blood samples listed about 10 blood donors, 7 tuberculin skin test biopsies and 3 saline control biopsies. PCR2 was typically performed as a SYBR Green qPCR that was stopped at a set threshold, although end-point PCR (about 6 cycles) could be used instead for low-input samples.

The method was 5' RACE. The ligated cDNA was amplified in four rounds of PCR with nested alpha and beta constant region primers together with the SP2 primer. For the blood and skin samples, TCR RNA was reverse transcribed with SuperScript IV using primers for the alpha and beta constant regions. An oligonucleotide carrying the Illumina SP2 primer and a UMI was ligated to the cDNA 3' end using T4 RNA ligase 1. To prevent hairpin formation, the 12-nucleotide UMI was made up of two random hexamers with an eight-base spacer between them. From the second PCR onward, TCR alpha and beta chain libraries were processed separately and dual indexed for multiplexing. After pooling, the indexed libraries were analyzed by capillary electrophoresis and sequenced on either an Illumina MiSeq or NextSeq. PhiX DNA at 5-7% was spiked into libraries to increase base diversity and improve cluster recognition. In the authors' own workflow: UMIs were extracted from read 2 by Demultiplexor and combined with the TCR sequence from read 1, and reads were split according to sample indices. Decombinator identified V and J genes and V-J junctions and gave each TCR a five-part identifier that included V and J deletions. Collapsinator used UMIs to correct sequencing errors and PCR amplification heterogeneity, producing a UMI-based abundance for each TCR. CDR3Translator turned identifiers into nucleotide sequence, translated the nucleotide sequence into amino acids, and pulled out CDR3 regions based on terminal motifs. After normalization to the amount of input RNA, the error-corrected alpha and beta TCR counts from blood and from skin were compared. TCRdb trimmed the raw reads at Q25, called clones with MiXCR and kept productive beta chains. One record per CDR3 amino acid sequence lists the most common genes and DNA. The V and J calls follow TCRdb's processing rather than the paper's. In all, the sample holds over 50,000 distinct CDR3 sequences, and less than 10% of those were seen once. In total, the top ten clones hold more than 7.5% of the sample.

What the authors observed across the whole study: The potential sensitivity of the RNA-based method to TCR transcript changes with T cell activation and differentiation was acknowledged.

The study described a robust, sensitive protocol for amplifying, sequencing and analyzing TCRs, using 3' ligation of a UMI-containing oligonucleotide to TCR cDNA. For whole blood analysis, approximately 2.4 ml of peripheral blood was collected from healthy adult volunteers into Tempus tubes, and RNA was extracted following the manufacturer's instructions. Before reverse transcription, total RNA that had not been cell sorted was treated with RQ1 DNase, with a target input of about 1 to 1000 ng. Skin biopsy and whole blood libraries were made to test pipeline robustness in samples where T cells form a minority population. Taken from the germline V gene, the CDR1 and CDR2 loops are LGHNA and YNFKEQ. V loses 4 bases at its end and J loses 0 bases; junction bases beyond the gene matches: 7. The CDR3 covers 18 residues, taking in both the cysteine and the phenylalanine. Just CDR3 DNA is preserved here, 54 bases in frame from base 1.

This clonotype occurred many times. This receptor's antigen is unknown. No quality values exist for individual bases; no much larger clone is one base distant. The TCR sequence derives from a female donor in good health. Here the chain combines TRBV4-2 and TRBJ2-3, with TRBD2 identical over 13 junction bases. The DNA reads TGTGCCAGCAGCCGACTAGCGGGGGGAGCGGGTAGCACAGATACGCAGTATTTT. Its amino acids are CASSRLAGGAGSTDTQYF.